A selection of T cell receptor beta chains follows, all from one sample in a study of shared clonotypes between healthy human individuals. Assay: immunoSEQ multiplex PCR; the TCRdb copy retains only in-frame clones and omits some. The sample lists approximately 740,000 clones; approximately 79% were seen once. The sequenced sample consisted of memory CD4+ T cells sorted from blood. These receptors were obtained from a woman aged 25 to 45 in good health. The CDR3 runs from the conserved cysteine through the conserved F or W. A D gene is named only where the DNA matches it firmly. Where a row states a size, it is once, few, many or the class of an expanded clone; other rows omit it.

V	size	length	J	D	DNA	CDR3
TRBV5-6	-	11	TRBJ1-2	-	TGTGCCAGCAGCTTGTCGGGTGGCTACACCTTC	CASSLSGGYTF
TRBV28	-	15	TRBJ2-5	TRBD1	TGTGCCAGCAGTTTTACAGGACAGGGGGTCGAGACCCAGTACTTC	CASSFTGQGVETQYF
TRBV7-9	-	16	TRBJ2-3	TRBD2	TGTGCCAGCAGCTATGGACTAGTTTTTAACACAGATACGCAGTATTTT	CASSYGLVFNTDTQYF
TRBV9	-	16	TRBJ2-1	TRBD2	TGTGCCAGCAGCCCGGGGACTAGCGCAATCTACAATGAGCAGTTCTTC	CASSPGTSAIYNEQFF
TRBV28	-	18	TRBJ2-2	-	TGTGCCAGCAGTTTATGGGGGCGGGATCTCACGAACACCGGGGAGCTGTTTTTT	CASSLWGRDLTNTGELFF
TRBV5-1	-	13	TRBJ2-1	-	TGCGCCAGCAGCTTGGAGGCCGGGACTGAGCAGTTCTTC	CASSLEAGTEQFF
TRBV5-1	-	16	TRBJ2-7	-	TGCGCCAGCCGATCCGAGGGGGCTAGCGCGGCCTACGAGCAGTACTTC	CASRSEGASAAYEQYF
TRBV28	-	15	TRBJ1-4	-	TGTGCCAGCAGTTCCCCGGATGCAACTAATGAAAAACTGTTTTTT	CASSSPDATNEKLFF
TRBV28	-	17	TRBJ1-2	TRBD1	TGTGCCACCCGTAGCCCGACAGGGGTCGAAAGACAATATGGCTACACCTTC	CATRSPTGVERQYGYTF
TRBV28	-	15	TRBJ1-1	TRBD1	TGTGCCAGCAGTTTCTACGGGACAGGGAACACTGAAGCTTTCTTT	CASSFYGTGNTEAFF
TRBV5-1	-	17	TRBJ2-3	TRBD2	TGCGCCAGCAGCTCACCGCGGGAGGGCCGTTCTACAGATACGCAGTATTTT	CASSSPREGRSTDTQYF
TRBV2	-	16	TRBJ2-3	-	TGTGCCAGCAGTGAACTTATGAGCGGATCCACAGATACGCAGTATTTT	CASSELMSGSTDTQYF
TRBV15	many	14	TRBJ2-3	-	TGTGCCACCAGCAGAGCAGGCTTCGCAGATACGCAGTATTTT	CATSRAGFADTQYF
TRBV19	once	14	TRBJ2-7	-	TGTGCCAGTAGTATAGGTGACCATTTTCGCGAGCAGTACTTC	CASSIGDHFREQYF
TRBV28	-	13	TRBJ1-1	-	TGTGCCAGCACTCGAGGGGGGGTCACTGAAGCTTTCTTT	CASTRGGVTEAFF
TRBV4-2	-	14	TRBJ1-5	-	TGTGCCAGCAGCCCAGACTCCAACAATCAGCCCCAGCATTTT	CASSPDSNNQPQHF
TRBV5-1	-	13	TRBJ1-3	-	TGCGCCAGCAGCTTGGGCCCCGACAGGCACAAGTATTTT	CASSLGPDRHKYF
TRBV7-2	-	14	TRBJ2-7	-	TGTGCCAGCAGCTTTGAGCGAGCCTCCTACGAGCAGTACTTC	CASSFERASYEQYF
TRBV11-2	-	15	TRBJ2-1	-	TGTGCCAGCAGCTTCATGGAGATCTCCTACAATGAGCAGTTCTTC	CASSFMEISYNEQFF
TRBV28	-	15	TRBJ2-7	TRBD2	TGTGCCAGCAGTTCCGCGCCGCCTAGCGGATACGAGCAGTACTTC	CASSSAPPSGYEQYF
TRBV19	-	13	TRBJ1-3	-	TGTGCCAGTAGACAGATCTCTGGAAACACCATATATTTT	CASRQISGNTIYF
TRBV7-3	-	15	TRBJ2-2	-	TGTGCCAGCAGCTTGCAGGGGTCGAACACCGGGGAGCTGTTTTTT	CASSLQGSNTGELFF
TRBV6-1	-	13	TRBJ2-5	-	TGTGCCAGCAGTGATAGCGGAAAAGAGACCCAGTACTTC	CASSDSGKETQYF
TRBV5-1	many	14	TRBJ2-2	-	TGCGCCAGCAGCCTTCCGACCCAGACCGGGGAGCTGTTTTTT	CASSLPTQTGELFF
TRBV6-5	-	14	TRBJ2-7	-	TGTGCCAGCAGTTACTCAGGGGTGGACTACGAGCAGTACTTC	CASSYSGVDYEQYF
TRBV6-6	-	11	TRBJ1-1	-	TGTGCCAGTATGACAGCAGGCGAAGCTTTCTTT	CASMTAGEAFF
TRBV29-1	few	14	TRBJ2-1	-	TGCAGCGTTGTCTTCACTTACTCCTACAATGAGCAGTTCTTC	CSVVFTYSYNEQFF
TRBV2	-	13	TRBJ2-7	-	TGTGCCAGCAGTGAAATTTTCCAGGCCGAGCAGTACTTC	CASSEIFQAEQYF
TRBV19	-	16	TRBJ2-1	-	TGTGCCAGTAGTAAAGCCGCCGGGGGCGGTTACAATGAGCAGTTCTTC	CASSKAAGGGYNEQFF
TRBV7-3	-	15	TRBJ2-1	TRBD2	TGTGCCAGCAGCGCCACTAGCGGACCTTACAATGAGCAGTTCTTC	CASSATSGPYNEQFF
TRBV18	-	17	TRBJ2-1	TRBD2	TGTGCCAGCTCACGAGGGACTAGCGGGAGTAGGCTCAATGAGCAGTTCTTC	CASSRGTSGSRLNEQFF
TRBV19	-	17	TRBJ2-4	TRBD1	TGTGCCAGTAGTATAAATCTAGGGACAGTCGAAGGAAACATTCAGTACTTC	CASSINLGTVEGNIQYF
TRBV28	-	16	TRBJ2-1	TRBD2	TGTGCCAGCAGCCCTGGGGCTAGCGGGAGGTACAATGAGCAGTTCTTC	CASSPGASGRYNEQFF
TRBV28	-	15	TRBJ2-7	-	TGTGCCAGCAGTGCTCCGGGCCTGTTCGTCTACGAGCAGTACTTC	CASSAPGLFVYEQYF
TRBV11-2	-	14	TRBJ2-5	-	TGTGCCAGCAGCCCCGGGACCCACCAAGAGACCCAGTACTTC	CASSPGTHQETQYF
TRBV6-5	-	15	TRBJ2-6	-	TGTGCCAGCAGCCCCGAAGTGCCTGGGGCCAACGTCCTGACTTTC	CASSPEVPGANVLTF
TRBV27	-	15	TRBJ1-4	-	-	CASSSVPATNEKLFF
TRBV11-3	once	17	TRBJ2-3	TRBD2	TGTGCCAGCAGCTCCGGGACTAGCGGGAATTTCGCAGATACGCAGTATTTT	CASSSGTSGNFADTQYF
TRBV30	few	11	TRBJ2-1	TRBD2	TGTGCCTGGAGTGAAACTAGCGAGGGGTTCTTC	CAWSETSEGFF
TRBV18	once	14	TRBJ1-1	-	TGTGCCAGCTCACCTGACAGAGGGTACACTGAAGCTTTCTTT	CASSPDRGYTEAFF
TRBV29-1	-	14	TRBJ2-5	TRBD2	TGCAGCGTTGTAGGACTAGCGGGACTAGAGACCCAGTACTTC	CSVVGLAGLETQYF
TRBV7-8	-	13	TRBJ1-2	-	TGTGCCAGCAGCTTAGGACCTAACTATGGCTACACCTTC	CASSLGPNYGYTF
TRBV7-2	-	14	TRBJ2-7	-	TGTGCCAGCAGCTATAGACTAGGATCCTACGAGCAGTACTTC	CASSYRLGSYEQYF
TRBV5-1	few	14	TRBJ2-2	TRBD1	TGCGCCAGCAGCTACGGACAGGAAGCCGGGGAGCTGTTTTTT	CASSYGQEAGELFF
TRBV7-9	many	16	TRBJ2-7	-	TGTGCCAGCAGCTTAGGTAGCGGCCGAATATTTTACGAGCAGTACTTC	CASSLGSGRIFYEQYF
TRBV6-5	-	12	TRBJ2-7	-	TGTGCCAGCAGCTCACAGGGTTCCGAGCAGTACTTC	CASSSQGSEQYF
TRBV10-1	-	14	TRBJ2-7	-	TGCGCCAGCAGTGAGCCGCCACCGTTCTACGAGCAGTACTTC	CASSEPPPFYEQYF
TRBV29-1	-	13	TRBJ2-7	TRBD1	TGCAGCGTCAAATTACAGGGGGCGCGAGTGCAGTACTTC	CSVKLQGARVQYF
TRBV7-8	-	15	TRBJ1-3	-	TGTGCCAGCAGCTTAGCTGCCGATTCTGGAAACACCATATATTTT	CASSLAADSGNTIYF
TRBV5-4	-	16	TRBJ2-7	TRBD2	TGTGCCAGCAGCTCAGCAGGGACTAGCGGGATCTACGAGCAGTACTTC	CASSSAGTSGIYEQYF
TRBV6-1	few	13	TRBJ2-7	TRBD1	TGTGCCAGCAGTTTCGGGACAGGGGGCGAGCAGTACTTC	CASSFGTGGEQYF
TRBV5-1	-	13	TRBJ2-7	-	TGCGCCAGCAGCTTTACAGTTACCTACGAGCAGTACTTC	CASSFTVTYEQYF
TRBV19	-	13	TRBJ1-5	-	TGTGCCAGTAGTTTCCTGTTTAATCAGCCCCAGCATTTT	CASSFLFNQPQHF
TRBV7-8	-	18	TRBJ2-1	-	TGTGCCAGCAGCATGATACACACGACAACCTCATCCTACAATGAGCAGTTCTTC	CASSMIHTTTSSYNEQFF
TRBV6-5	-	15	TRBJ2-5	TRBD1	TGTGCCAGCAGCTATCAACCGACAGGGATAGAGACCCAGTACTTC	CASSYQPTGIETQYF
TRBV27	many	15	TRBJ1-2	-	TGTGCCAGCAGTCCGCAACAACAGGGTGGCCTTGGCTACACCTTC	CASSPQQQGGLGYTF